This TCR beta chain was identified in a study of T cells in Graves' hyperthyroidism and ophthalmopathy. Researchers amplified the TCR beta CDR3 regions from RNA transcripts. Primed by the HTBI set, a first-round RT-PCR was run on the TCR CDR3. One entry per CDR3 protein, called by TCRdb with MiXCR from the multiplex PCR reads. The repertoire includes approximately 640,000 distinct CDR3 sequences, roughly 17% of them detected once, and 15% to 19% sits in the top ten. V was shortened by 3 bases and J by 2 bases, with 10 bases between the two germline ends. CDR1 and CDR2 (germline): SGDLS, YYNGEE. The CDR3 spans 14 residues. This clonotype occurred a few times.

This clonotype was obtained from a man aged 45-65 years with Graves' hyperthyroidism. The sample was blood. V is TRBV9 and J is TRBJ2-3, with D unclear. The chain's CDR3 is CASSDDTSTDTQYF. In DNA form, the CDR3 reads TGTGCCAGCAGCGATGACACTTCCACAGATACGCAGTATTTT.